This record concerns one T cell receptor (beta chain) sequence. This CDR3 is built from 15 residues. V was clipped by 5 bases and J by 4 bases; unmatched bases: 4. Germline V gives CDR1 MNHEY, CDR2 SVGAGI. The data originate from a study of control samples from healthy donors and cancer patients. Sequencing used immunoSEQ multiplex PCR; TCRdb keeps in-frame clones, though not all of them. This table holds approximately 81,000 clones, about 93% found once. This receptor was identified in a woman aged 18-29 years in good health. The chain couples TRBV6-5 to TRBJ1-3, with 11 bases aligning to TRBD1. Sequences were obtained from blood. The CDR3 protein is CASSIGTGGGNTIYF. The CDR3 coding sequence is TGTGCCAGCAGTATCGGGACAGGGGGAGGAAACACCATATATTTT.